The 11 T cell receptor beta chains below come from one sample, sequenced in a study of CXCR3-negative and CXCR3-positive naive CD8 T cells. Whole-study findings and limits: The TRB CDR3s that CXCR3-positive naive cells carried were more hydrophobic than those of CXCR3-negative naive cells.

The method, 5' RACE with UMI labels, was used to prepare the TRB cDNA libraries. With the 5' RACE reads reprocessed, TCRdb shows one record per CDR3 protein and no DNA. The specimen's table records roughly 7,300 distinct CDR3 sequences. Their antigens are not known. Sequencing was performed on naive CXCR3+ CD8+ T cells from blood. The subset is: CD45RO-CCR7+CD27+CD95- naive CD8+ T cells expressing CXCR3 (TNR3+). The source is a human donor in good health. Some clones in this sample may be carry-over from other donors' samples.

Considering frequency, this clonotype is medium-sized. The chain has TRBV7-2 and TRBJ1-4; TCRdb reports TRBD1, a call that lacks DNA to check it against. The CDR3 spans 15 residues. CDR1 is SGHTA, CDR2 FQGNSA, per germline. The CDR3 is CASSEGLGGGEKLFF.

Judged by frequency, this clonotype is medium-sized. V usage is TRBV29-1 and J usage is TRBJ2-3; TCRdb lists TRBD2, though no DNA is available to test this call. CDR3 length equals 13 residues. Germline values: CDR1 SQVTM, CDR2 ANQGSEA. CDR3 sequence reads: CSVFGELVDTQYF.

This chain uses TRBV4-3 with TRBJ2-2; the D gene TCRdb calls, TRBD2, cannot be checked with no DNA. CDR1 is LGHNA, CDR2 YSLEER, per germline. The CDR3 is 15 residues long. CDR3 region: CASSQGGRDPGELFF.

This chain connects TRBV7-9 to TRBJ2-1; the TRBD1 assignment by TCRdb is unverifiable without DNA. This CDR3 region has 15 residues. CDR1 is SEHNR and CDR2 is FQNEAQ in the germline V gene (reference sequence). The CDR3 here is CASSSTGAFYNEQFF.

V and J are TRBV10-3 and TRBJ2-1; TCRdb's D gene call, TRBD1, goes unchecked for lack of DNA. The CDR3 runs to 17 residues. The germline gives CDR1 ENHRY, CDR2 SYGVKD. The CDR3 here is CAISDVTTGRNYNEQFF.

This rearrangement joins TRBV29-1 to TRBJ1-2; lacking DNA, the TRBD1 call made by TCRdb goes unchecked. Per the germline V gene, CDR1 is SQVTM and CDR2 is ANQGSEA. The CDR3 spans 14 residues. CDR3 sequence reads: CSVDGTSINYGYTF.

This clonotype counts as medium-sized by frequency. The V call is TRBV7-8, the J call TRBJ2-5; TCRdb's D call, TRBD2, is unchecked because there is no DNA. The germline gives CDR1 SGHVS, CDR2 FQNEAQ. The length of the CDR3 is 14 residues. This CDR3 reads CASSLEGPWETQYF.

The chain combines TRBV19 with TRBJ2-3; TCRdb outputs TRBD2, but without DNA this stays unchecked. Germline lookup yields CDR1 LNHDA and CDR2 SQIVND (reference sequence). This CDR3 comprises 12 residues. The CDR3 spells CASSIGRDTQYF.

This clonotype registers medium-sized (0.01 to 0.1%) by frequency. V is TRBV12-3 or TRBV12-4 and J is TRBJ2-1; without DNA, the TCRdb call of TRBD1 cannot be checked. The CDR3 runs to 16 residues. CDR3 in amino acids: CASNLGGTGVGNEQFF.

The chain carries TRBV5-4 and TRBJ2-1. The CDR3 sequence is 13 residues long. Looked up from germline, CDR1 is SGHNT and CDR2 is YYREEE (reference sequence). The CDR3 sequence is CASSPDGYNEQFF.

This clonotype ranks as medium-sized (0.01 to 0.1%) in terms of frequency. This rearrangement joins TRBV29-1 to TRBJ2-2; checking the TCRdb D call of TRBD2 is not possible without DNA. Germline V gives CDR1 SQVTM, CDR2 ANQGSEA. The CDR3 totals 17 residues. CDR3 in amino acids: CSVEVLAGDANTGELFF.